This is a list of T cell receptor beta chains from one sample in a study of cytomegalovirus exposure and HLA in healthy donors. Clones were read by immunoSEQ multiplex PCR, and TCRdb kept only the in-frame ones, dropping some. The data contain approximately 300,000 clones, 75% to 90% of them seen just once; the ten biggest clones take up around 0.84%. Source material: PBMCs. The receptors were gathered from a woman younger than 35 in good health and CMV-seronegative. The CDR3 runs from the conserved cysteine through the conserved F or W. D genes are given only for firm matches. Size is stated for part of the rows, as once, few or many counts, or as a class when the clone is expanded.

v_gene	j_gene	abundance	d_gene	CDR3nt	CDR3aa
TRBV5-4	TRBJ1-3	-	TRBD1	TGTGCCAGCAGCTTGGACAGGGGATATGGAAACACCATATATTTT	CASSLDRGYGNTIYF
TRBV13	TRBJ2-1	-	TRBD2	TGTGCCAGCAGCCGGCGGGAGCTCAATGAGCAGTTCTTC	CASSRRELNEQFF
TRBV9	TRBJ2-1	-	-	TGTGCCAGCAGCCCAGACCCGGCAGGGGCGAGGAATGAGCAGTTCTTC	CASSPDPAGARNEQFF
TRBV6-5	TRBJ1-5	-	TRBD1	TGTGCCAGCAGTCCCCGGGACAGGAATCAGCCCCAGCATTTT	CASSPRDRNQPQHF
TRBV4-2	TRBJ2-7	-	-	TGTGCCAGCAGCCAAGAGCCTGGCACCTACGAGCAGTACTTC	CASSQEPGTYEQYF
TRBV11-2	TRBJ2-5	once	TRBD2	TGTGCCAGCAGCCTCCGACCCCCACTAGCGGGAGAGGAGACCCAGTACTTC	CASSLRPPLAGEETQYF
TRBV5-1	TRBJ2-5	once	TRBD1	TGCGCCAGCAGCTCCCCGGGACAGGGGCGCCAAGAGACCCAGTACTTC	CASSSPGQGRQETQYF
TRBV2	TRBJ2-5	-	TRBD1	TGTGCCAGCAGTGGCCCGAAGGGACAGGGGGAAGAGACCCAGTACTTC	CASSGPKGQGEETQYF
TRBV5-4	TRBJ2-1	-	TRBD2	TGTGCCAGCAGCTTGGAGCTAGCGGGAGTTTCCAATGAGCAGTTCTTC	CASSLELAGVSNEQFF
TRBV5-1	TRBJ1-4	-	TRBD1	TGCGCCAGCAGCTTAGCCACAGGGGGCAGCGAAAAACTGTTTTTT	CASSLATGGSEKLFF
TRBV7-3	TRBJ2-1	-	TRBD2	TGTGCCAGCAGCCCGGCGGGGGGCTCCTACAATGAGCAGTTCTTC	CASSPAGGSYNEQFF
TRBV5-6	TRBJ1-1	-	-	TGTGCCAGCAGCTTGGCGTCGGGGGACCTGAACACTGAAGCTTTCTTT	CASSLASGDLNTEAFF
TRBV29-1	TRBJ1-1	-	TRBD1	TGCAGCGTTGCCCTAAAGACAGGGATTGCTGAAGCTTTCTTT	CSVALKTGIAEAFF
TRBV4-3	TRBJ2-1	once	-	TGCGCCAGCAGCCGGGAGTTCAGCTACAATGAGCAGTTCTTC	CASSREFSYNEQFF
TRBV5-6	TRBJ2-1	-	-	TGTGCCAGCAGCTTGGGGCTAGGCGGCGGGGTCAATGAGCAGTTCTTC	CASSLGLGGGVNEQFF
TRBV6-5	TRBJ1-5	few	-	TGTGCCAGCAGTTACGGACAGAATCAGCCCCAGCATTTT	CASSYGQNQPQHF
TRBV18	TRBJ2-6	-	-	TGTGCCAGCTCCCGGAGACAGGGGACTACTGGGGCCAACGTCCTGACTTTC	CASSRRQGTTGANVLTF